This entry lists 28 T cell receptor beta chains sequenced from one sample in a study of T-cell memory formation after mild COVID-19. TCRdb used MiXCR to reprocess the 5' RACE reads, holding one entry per CDR3 protein. Among about 610,000 distinct CDR3 sequences, around 16% were seen once, and the ten largest hold about 7.5%. The sequenced material came from PBMCs or a T cell subset sorted from them (not recorded which). These receptors were obtained from an adult woman who had mild COVID-19 (a few samples of this study predate the infection). Cell type and time point are not known.

This clonotype was recorded many times. The gene calls are TRBV29-1 and TRBJ2-7; TRBD1 agrees at 8 bases. V gave up 4 bases and J gave up 5 bases; unmatched junction bases: 10. This CDR3 contains 14 residues. From germline, CDR1 is SQVTM and CDR2 ANQGSEA. The CDR3 DNA reads TGCAGCGTTGTACGGCCCCAGGGGGCCCACGAGCAGTACTTC. Residues: CSVVRPQGAHEQYF.

The genes are TRBV20-1 and TRBJ2-5; perhaps TRBD2 as D (5 bases). V was cut by 3 bases and J by 7 bases, with 15 bases left in between. Germline V gene sequence: CDR1 DFQATT, CDR2 SNEGSKA (reference sequence). This CDR3 region has 13 residues. The CDR3 is CSASESGLGTQYF. In DNA, the CDR3 is TGCAGTGCTAGTGAATCGGGATTGGGGACCCAGTACTTC.

This chain links TRBV7-2 with TRBJ1-2; D is ambiguous. The CDR3 length is 14 residues. V was trimmed by 4 bases and J by 0 bases, leaving 9 bases between them. Germline V gene lookup returns CDR1 SGHTA and CDR2 FQGNSA. The CDR3 loop is CASSSSRANYGYTF. The CDR3 DNA reads TGTGCCAGCAGCTCGAGTAGGGCTAACTATGGCTACACCTTC.

As DNA, the CDR3 is TGTGCCAGCAGCTGGAACAGGGGCGGCTACACCTTC. This sequence encodes CASSWNRGGYTF. The V and J genes are TRBV5-4 and TRBJ1-2; 7 bases are shared with TRBD1. The junction had 4 bases not matched to a gene; V was cut back by 3 bases and J by 8 bases. Germline CDR1 reads SGHNT; CDR2 reads YYREEE (reference sequence). The CDR3 is 12 residues long.

This clonotype was detected only once. The rearrangement joins TRBV11-3 to TRBJ2-5, with 7 bases identical to TRBD2. The ends lost 5 bases at V and 5 bases at J; junction bases unmatched: 14. Looked up from germline, CDR1 is SGHNT and CDR2 is YENEEA. The CDR3 is 16 amino acids. CDR3: CASSLWAGVPGETQYF. CDR3 coding DNA: TGTGCCAGCAGCCTCTGGGCGGGAGTCCCAGGGGAGACCCAGTACTTC. Full variable domain (outside the CDR3, taken from reference TRBV11-3 and TRBJ2-5): EAGVVQSPRYKIIEKKQPVAFWCNPISGHNTLYWYLQNLGQGPELLIRYENEEAVDDSQLPKDRFSAERLKGVDSTLKIQPAELGDSAVYLCASSLWAGVPGETQYFGPGTRLLVL.

V and J are TRBV6-5 and TRBJ1-5, with 11 positions matching TRBD1. The germline gives CDR1 MNHEY, CDR2 SVGAGI. This CDR3 is 14 amino acids long. The junction had 9 bases not matched to a gene; V was cut back by 6 bases and J by 11 bases. The CDR3 region has the DNA TGTGCCAGCAGCCTCGGACAGGGGGCCTACGCCCAGCATTTT. It yields the protein CASSLGQGAYAQHF.

This chain links TRBV20-1 with TRBJ1-2; no firm D call. Trimming left V 7 bases short and J 5 bases short, with 20 bases between. CDR3 length: 14 residues. The germline CDR1 and CDR2 sequences are DFQATT and SNEGSKA (reference sequence). The CDR3 loop is CSVPDSGMSYGYTF. The CDR3 nucleotides read TGCAGTGTCCCAGACTCGGGAATGAGTTATGGCTACACCTTC.

V usage is TRBV19 and J usage is TRBJ1-2; D possibly corresponds to TRBD1 (5 bases). Germline V gene data show CDR1 as LNHDA and CDR2 as SQIVND (reference sequence). Between the trimmed V and J ends, which lost 1 base and 3 bases, there was a span of 12 bases. The CDR3 length is 15 residues. Written as DNA, the CDR3 is TGTGCCAGTAGTATAGTGTGGGGGACTGACTATGGCTACACCTTC. As protein: CASSIVWGTDYGYTF.

V and J are TRBV20-1 and TRBJ1-4; no reliable D call. V dropped 5 bases and J dropped 5 bases, with 9 bases sitting between them. Germline CDR1 reads DFQATT; CDR2 reads SNEGSKA (reference sequence). The CDR3 is made up of 12 amino acids. The DNA for the CDR3 is TGCAGTGCTCCAATCACCAATGAAAAACTGTTTTTT. It specifies CSAPITNEKLFF.

The sample holds one count of this clonotype. The V gene is TRBV7-6, the J gene TRBJ1-1, with D uncertain. Trimming removed 1 base at V and 2 bases at J, with 11 bases between. The CDR3 totals 15 residues. Germline loops: CDR1 SGHVS, CDR2 FNYEAQ. CDR3 residues: CASSLDGQLNTEAFF. CDR3 bases: TGTGCCAGCAGCTTAGATGGGCAGCTTAACACTGAAGCTTTCTTT.

The rearrangement joins TRBV6-1 to TRBJ1-1; D is possibly TRBD1 (6 bases). V shed 0 bases and J shed 3 bases, with 14 bases lying between them. This CDR3 has 16 residues. Germline V gene sequence: CDR1 MNHNS, CDR2 SASEGT. CDR3 region: CASSEAGAGAYTEAFF. In nucleotides, the CDR3 is TGTGCCAGCAGTGAAGCCGGGGCAGGGGCGTACACTGAAGCTTTCTTT.

The chain uses TRBV7-9 and TRBJ1-5; D gene unclear. Trimming cost V 4 bases and J 7 bases, with 8 bases left between them. Germline loops: CDR1 SEHNR, CDR2 FQNEAQ (reference sequence). This CDR3 has 12 residues. CDR3 loop: CASSSQDQPQHF. In DNA form, the CDR3 reads TGTGCCAGCAGCTCTCAGGACCAGCCCCAGCATTTT.

This clonotype was observed a few times. The chain links TRBV29-1 to TRBJ2-3; the D gene is possibly TRBD1 (7 bases). Germline V gives CDR1 SQVTM, CDR2 ANQGSEA. V was cut by 0 bases and J by 2 bases, with 15 bases left in between. CDR3 size: 16 residues. This chain's CDR3 is CSVEDLGRGATDTQYF. The CDR3 DNA follows: TGCAGCGTTGAAGATCTAGGCAGGGGGGCCACAGATACGCAGTATTTT.

This clonotype has a count of ten or more. The chain uses TRBV5-1 and TRBJ2-1; a weak D match, TRBD2 (6 bases). The CDR3 spans 16 residues. Germline assignment: CDR1 SGHRS and CDR2 YFSETQ. With 0 bases removed from V and 1 base from J, the gap between germline ends came to 11 bases. The CDR3 here is CASSLELAKSYNEQFF. DNA for the CDR3: TGCGCCAGCAGCTTGGAGCTAGCGAAATCCTACAATGAGCAGTTCTTC.

This clonotype was observed a few times. The J gene is TRBJ2-7, the V gene TRBV29-1; 10 bases fit TRBD2. This CDR3 is 14 amino acids long. Germline CDR1 reads SQVTM; CDR2 reads ANQGSEA. V dropped 5 bases and J dropped 6; count of bases not matched to a gene: 10. The CDR3 DNA sequence: TGCAGCGTTACCTCTAGCGGGAGTAGGTTCGAGCAGTACTTC. It codes for CSVTSSGSRFEQYF.

This clonotype appeared a few times. The chain carries TRBV6-1 and TRBJ1-2; 8 bases align to TRBD1. Losses at the gene ends were 2 bases for V and 5 bases for J; bases not matched to a gene: 4. The germline V gene encodes CDR1 MNHNS and CDR2 SASEGT. The CDR3 extends over 14 amino acids. This CDR3 reads CASSEQGAIYGYTF. CDR3 DNA sequence: TGTGCCAGCAGTGAACAGGGGGCAATATATGGCTACACCTTC.

This clonotype was recorded at least ten times. V and J are TRBV5-5 and TRBJ2-1; TRBD2 aligns across 9 bases. Per germline, CDR1 SGHKS and CDR2 YYEKEE (reference sequence). This CDR3 spans 17 amino acids. J lost 4 bases, V lost 1 base, and 9 bases had no gene match. CDR3 loop: CASSLLGASGAYNEQFF. DNA of the CDR3: TGTGCCAGCAGCTTGTTGGGGGCTAGCGGGGCTTACAATGAGCAGTTCTTC.

This clonotype was observed a handful of times. V is TRBV20-1 and J is TRBJ1-1; D might be TRBD1 (5 bases). V lost 3 bases, J lost 4 bases, and 15 bases lay in between. The CDR3 sequence is 14 residues long. CDR1 is DFQATT, CDR2 SNEGSKA, per germline (reference sequence). The DNA for the CDR3 is TGCAGTGCTAGGGGAGGGGTTCCGGGCACTGAAGCTTTCTTT. Translated: CSARGGVPGTEAFF.

This clonotype turned up a few times. The chain is built from TRBV19 and TRBJ1-5; 9 bases align to TRBD1. There are 14 residues in the CDR3. V was pared by 4 bases and J by 4 bases, with 2 bases of the junction left unmatched. Germline assignment: CDR1 LNHDA and CDR2 SQIVND (reference sequence). This chain's CDR3 is CASSKGQGNQPQHF. The CDR3 DNA is TGTGCCAGTAGTAAAGGACAGGGGAATCAGCCCCAGCATTTT.

This clonotype was counted at least ten times. The genes are TRBV10-3 and TRBJ2-1; D is undetermined. Trimming removed 0 bases at V and 9 bases at J, with 9 bases between. The CDR3 runs 13 residues. The germline V gene has CDR1 ENHRY and CDR2 SYGVKD. CDR3 sequence reads: CAISESLGGEQFF. The CDR3, as DNA: TGTGCCATCAGTGAGTCTCTGGGCGGTGAGCAGTTCTTC.

The chain joins TRBV10-3 to TRBJ2-1; possible D gene TRBD2, 6 bases. V lost 0 bases and J lost 10, with 25 bases in between. The length of the CDR3 is 18 residues. The germline gives CDR1 ENHRY, CDR2 SYGVKD. CDR3 protein: CAISESSSGTPTLGEQFF. As DNA, the CDR3 is TGTGCCATCAGTGAGTCCTCATCCGGGACTCCCACCTTGGGGGAGCAGTTCTTC.

The chain recombines TRBV6-5 with TRBJ2-1, with TRBD2 matching over 12 bases. The CDR3 extends over 15 amino acids. After removal of 6 bases from V and 8 bases from J, the junction contained 8 bases not matched to a gene. The germline V gene has CDR1 MNHEY and CDR2 SVGAGI. In nucleotides, the CDR3 is TGTGCCAGCAGCCTAGCGGGAGGGAATACCGATGAGCAGTTCTTC. It translates to CASSLAGGNTDEQFF.

The chain employs TRBV6-1 and TRBJ1-2, with 9 bases fitting TRBD1. This CDR3 has 13 residues. Germline values: CDR1 MNHNS, CDR2 SASEGT. J was trimmed by 5 bases and V by 6 bases; bases with no gene match: 4. The CDR3 DNA reads TGTGCCAGCAGGGACAGGGGATGGTATGGCTACACCTTC. It translates to CASRDRGWYGYTF.

This clonotype appeared a few times. The chain couples TRBV15 to TRBJ2-1, with TRBD1 identical over 8 bases. With V trimmed by 9 bases and J by 2 bases, 0 bases remained unmatched. The CDR3 length is 12 residues. Germline CDR1 and CDR2: LNHNV and YYDKDF (reference sequence). The CDR3 sequence: CATTGAYNEQFF. The CDR3 nucleotides are TGTGCCACGACAGGGGCCTACAATGAGCAGTTCTTC. Variable domain in full (rest from reference TRBV15 and TRBJ2-1): DAMVIQNPRYQVTQFGKPVTLSCSQTLNHNVMYWYQQKSSQAPKLLFHYYDKDFNNEADTPDNFQSRRPNTSFCFLDIRSPGLGDTAMYLCATTGAYNEQFFGPGTRLTVL.

This clonotype was seen at least ten times. The chain combines TRBV7-2 with TRBJ1-2; 9 nucleotides agree with TRBD1. V lost 3 bases to trimming and J lost 4 bases; unmatched junction nucleotides: 3. The CDR3 contains 14 residues. Germline assignment: CDR1 SGHTA and CDR2 FQGNSA. CDR3 sequence (DNA): TGTGCCAGCAGCTTTTCGGGACAGGGCTATGGCTACACCTTC. Translated, it gives CASSFSGQGYGYTF.

This clonotype came up a few times. V is TRBV6-5 and J is TRBJ2-3; 7 nucleotides line up with TRBD2. This CDR3 has 17 residues. From germline, CDR1 is MNHEY and CDR2 SVGAGI. Trimming took 0 bases from V and 6 from J; bases not matched to a gene: 12. DNA of the CDR3: TGTGCCAGCAGTTACTCGATACATCGGGAGGATGGCGATACGCAGTATTTT. Protein product: CASSYSIHREDGDTQYF.

The CDR3 loop is CASSQEITTYNEQFF. As DNA, the CDR3 is TGTGCCAGCAGCCAAGAGATAACTACCTACAATGAGCAGTTCTTC. The chain joins TRBV14 to TRBJ2-1; unclear D gene. This CDR3 is 15 amino acids long. Trimming cost V 0 bases and J 2 bases, with 8 bases left between them. Germline CDR1 reads SGHDN; CDR2 reads FVKESK.

This clonotype was observed a few times. V and J are TRBV12-3 or TRBV12-4 and TRBJ1-2; D remains ambiguous. Trimming took 1 base from V and 4 from J, leaving 7 bases between them. This CDR3 has 13 amino acids. The CDR3 loop is CASSLGPPYGYTF. CDR3 nucleotide sequence: TGTGCCAGCAGTTTAGGTCCGCCCTATGGCTACACCTTC.